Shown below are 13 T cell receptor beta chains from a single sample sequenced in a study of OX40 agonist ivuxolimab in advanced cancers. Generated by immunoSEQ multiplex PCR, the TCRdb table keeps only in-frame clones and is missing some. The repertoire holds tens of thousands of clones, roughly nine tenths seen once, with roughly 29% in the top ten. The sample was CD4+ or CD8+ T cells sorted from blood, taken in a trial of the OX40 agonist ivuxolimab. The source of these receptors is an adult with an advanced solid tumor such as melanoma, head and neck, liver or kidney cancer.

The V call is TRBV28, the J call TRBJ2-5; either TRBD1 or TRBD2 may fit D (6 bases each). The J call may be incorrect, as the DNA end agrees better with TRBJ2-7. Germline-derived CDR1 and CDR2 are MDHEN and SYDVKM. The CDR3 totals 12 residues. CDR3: CASKGGSYEQYF. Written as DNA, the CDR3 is TGTGCCAGCAAGGGGGGCTCCTACGAGCAGTACTTC.

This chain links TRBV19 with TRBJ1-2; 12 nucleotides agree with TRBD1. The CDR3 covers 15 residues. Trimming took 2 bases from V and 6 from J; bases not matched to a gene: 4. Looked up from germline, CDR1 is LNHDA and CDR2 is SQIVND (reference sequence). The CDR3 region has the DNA TGTGCCAGTAGTATATCCGGGACAGGGGGCGATGGCTACACCTTC. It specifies CASSISGTGGDGYTF.

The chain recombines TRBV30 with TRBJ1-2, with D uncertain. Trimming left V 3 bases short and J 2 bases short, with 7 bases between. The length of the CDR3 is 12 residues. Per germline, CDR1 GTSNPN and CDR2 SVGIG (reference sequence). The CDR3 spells CAWSPLNYGYTF. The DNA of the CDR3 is TGTGCCTGGAGCCCGTTAAACTATGGCTACACCTTC. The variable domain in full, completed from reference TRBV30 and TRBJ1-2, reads SQTIHQWPATLVQPVGSPLSLECTVEGTSNPNLYWYRQAAGRGLQLLFYSVGIGQISSEVPQNLSASRPQDRQFILSSKKLLLSDSGFYLCAWSPLNYGYTFGSGTRLTVV.

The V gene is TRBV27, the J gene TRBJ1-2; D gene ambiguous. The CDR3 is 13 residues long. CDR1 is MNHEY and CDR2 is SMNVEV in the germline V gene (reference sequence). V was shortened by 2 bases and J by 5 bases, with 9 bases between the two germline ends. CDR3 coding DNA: TGTGCCAGCAGTTTACAAGGGAGTTATGGCTACACCTTC. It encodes CASSLQGSYGYTF.

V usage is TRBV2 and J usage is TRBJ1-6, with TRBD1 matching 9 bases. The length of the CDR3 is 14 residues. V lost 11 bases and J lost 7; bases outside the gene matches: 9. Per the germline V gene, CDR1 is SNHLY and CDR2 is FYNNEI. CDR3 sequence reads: CAGKQGAANSPLHF. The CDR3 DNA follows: TGTGCCGGTAAACAGGGGGCTGCGAATTCACCCCTCCACTTT.

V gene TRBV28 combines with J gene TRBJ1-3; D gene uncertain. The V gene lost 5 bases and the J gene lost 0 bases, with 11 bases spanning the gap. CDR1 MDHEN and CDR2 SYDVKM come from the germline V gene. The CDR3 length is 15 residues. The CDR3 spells CASSTPGLSGNTIYF. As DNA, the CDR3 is TGTGCCAGCAGTACCCCAGGACTCTCTGGAAACACCATATATTTT. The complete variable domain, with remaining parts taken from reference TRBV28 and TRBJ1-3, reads DVKVTQSSRYLVKRTGEKVFLECVQDMDHENMFWYRQDPGLGLRLIYFSYDVKMKEKGDIPEGYSVSREKKERFSLILESASTNQTSMYLCASSTPGLSGNTIYFGEGSWLTVV.

The CDR3 DNA reads TGTGCCAGCAGCCCCCCGGGCCCCGGGAATGAGCAGTACTTC. Its translation is CASSPPGPGNEQYF. The V gene is TRBV7-9, the J gene TRBJ2-7, with D possibly TRBD2 on 5 matching bases. CDR3 length: 14 amino acids. Germline V gives CDR1 SEHNR, CDR2 FQNEAQ (reference sequence). The V end was cut by 5 bases, the J end by 7 bases, with 18 bases between.

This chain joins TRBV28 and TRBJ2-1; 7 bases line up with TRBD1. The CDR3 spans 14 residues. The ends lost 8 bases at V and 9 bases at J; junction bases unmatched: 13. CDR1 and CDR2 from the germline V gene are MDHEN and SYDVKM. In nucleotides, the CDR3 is TGTGCCAGCTCGGACAGGCTATTCCAGAGTGAGCAGTTCTTC. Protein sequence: CASSDRLFQSEQFF.

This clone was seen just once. CDR3 sequence (DNA): TGTGCCAGCAGGAAGACAGGGCGGGAGACCCAGTACTTC. Its protein product is CASRKTGRETQYF. This sequence joins TRBV14 and TRBJ2-5; 7 nucleotides line up with TRBD1. J was trimmed by 5 bases and V by 6 bases; bases with no gene match: 6. The CDR3 loop spans 13 amino acids. The V gene's germline CDR1 is SGHDN and CDR2 FVKESK.

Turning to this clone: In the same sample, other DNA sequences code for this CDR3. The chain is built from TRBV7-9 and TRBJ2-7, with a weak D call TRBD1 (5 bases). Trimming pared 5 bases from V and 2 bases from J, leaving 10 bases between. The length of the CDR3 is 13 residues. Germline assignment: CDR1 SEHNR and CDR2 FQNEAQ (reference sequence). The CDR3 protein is CASSHRTTYEQYF. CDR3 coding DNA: TGTGCCAGCAGCCACCGGACAACCTACGAGCAGTACTTC.

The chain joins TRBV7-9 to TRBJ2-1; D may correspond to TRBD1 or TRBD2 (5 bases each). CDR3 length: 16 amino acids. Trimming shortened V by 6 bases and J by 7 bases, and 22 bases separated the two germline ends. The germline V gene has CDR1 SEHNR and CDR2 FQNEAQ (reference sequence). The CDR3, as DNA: TGTGCCAGCAGAAGCCCTCGGGGCTCTATGGGGAATGAGCAGTTCTTC. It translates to CASRSPRGSMGNEQFF.

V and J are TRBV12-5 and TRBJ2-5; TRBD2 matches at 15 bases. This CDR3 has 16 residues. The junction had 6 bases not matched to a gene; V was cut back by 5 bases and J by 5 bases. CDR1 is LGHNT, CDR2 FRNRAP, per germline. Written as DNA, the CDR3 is TGTGCTAGTGGTATAGGACTAGCGGGGGGGATCGAGACCCAGTACTTC. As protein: CASGIGLAGGIETQYF.

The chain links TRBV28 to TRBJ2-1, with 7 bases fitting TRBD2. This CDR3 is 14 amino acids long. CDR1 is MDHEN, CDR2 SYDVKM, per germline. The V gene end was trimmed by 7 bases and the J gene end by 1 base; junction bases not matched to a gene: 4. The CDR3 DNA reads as TGTGCCAGCAACTCACTAGCGTCCTACAATGAGCAGTTCTTC. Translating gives CASNSLASYNEQFF.